A selection of T cell receptor beta chains follows, all from one sample in a study of blood T cell repertoires in COVID-19. Method: immunoSEQ multiplex PCR; TCRdb's copy keeps in-frame clones and lacks some. The table includes roughly 80,000 clones, more than 70% detected once. What was sequenced was peripheral blood. The receptor set was obtained from a woman in her sixties with acute or convalescent COVID-19. The CDR3 runs from the conserved cysteine through the conserved F or W. Fields, in order: J gene, V gene, CDR3 protein.

TRBJ1-4 TRBV10-2 CASSESGQGAPNEKLFF
TRBJ1-2 TRBV19 CASSETGTYGYTF
TRBJ2-1 TRBV4-2 CASSPPRGGDEQFF
TRBJ1-2 TRBV29-1 CSVDLDTSYGYTF
TRBJ2-7 TRBV30 CAWSSLAGGYPGEQYF
TRBJ2-7 TRBV6-1 CASSEKWGQGNYEQYF
TRBJ2-7 TRBV5-1 CASSLPQGAAYEQYF
TRBJ1-1 TRBV10-3 CAINSDREGEAFF
TRBJ2-7 TRBV29-1 CSAKTSGTGPYEQYF
TRBJ2-2 TRBV10-3 CAISGGLAGEGELFF
TRBJ1-5 TRBV19 CATSGTGLRPQHF
TRBJ2-3 TRBV9 CASSVGTGITSTDTQYF
TRBJ2-7 TRBV6-5 CASSYSRGQHYEQYF
TRBJ1-5 TRBV6-5 CASRVDAVQPQHF
TRBJ2-7 TRBV29-1 CSALENPYEQYF
TRBJ1-1 TRBV5-1 CASNRQGAFNSEAFF
TRBJ1-2 TRBV4-2 CASSQGDSGIRGYTF
TRBJ2-1 TRBV11-3 CASSARQGHGEQFF
TRBJ1-1 TRBV12-3/TRBV12-4 CASRERMNTEAFF
TRBJ2-1 TRBV5-4 CASSGAGNEQFF
TRBJ1-5 TRBV3-1/TRBV3-2 CASSQAGLSNQPQHF
TRBJ1-2 TRBV5-6 CASSPRGEEYGYTF
TRBJ2-1 TRBV12-3/TRBV12-4 CASVAGTYNEQFF
TRBJ1-6 TRBV11-3 CASSFKLGGNSPLHF
TRBJ1-2 TRBV5-1 CASSVDSNYGYTF
TRBJ2-2 TRBV7-6 CASPHGRSGELFF
TRBJ1-1 TRBV13 CASSLTQGTEAFF
TRBJ2-1 TRBV2 CASNRLGFNEQFF
TRBJ2-3 TRBV6-2/TRBV6-3 CASSLGLINTQYF
TRBJ2-7 TRBV5-4 CASSSALTGWGEQYF
TRBJ2-3 TRBV5-1 CASSPNTDTQYF
TRBJ1-6 TRBV5-8 CASSPQPDRNSPLHF
TRBJ1-1 TRBV11-2 CASSSGLNTEAFF
TRBJ1-1 TRBV19 CASSIPGTANTEAFF
TRBJ1-3 TRBV5-1 CASSLVFGGNTIYF